Presented here are 10 T cell receptor beta chains from one specimen sequenced in a study of cytomegalovirus exposure and HLA in healthy donors. 60 Vbeta and 13 Jbeta primers were used in PCR. Sequencing used immunoSEQ multiplex PCR; TCRdb keeps in-frame clones, though not all of them. The table lists tens of thousands of clones, 40% to 60% of them singletons. Sequencing was carried out using PBMCs. The receptors stem from a human donor in good health.

This chain uses TRBV5-4 with TRBJ2-7; D is unresolved. This CDR3 spans 11 amino acids. Germline V lookup: CDR1 SGHNT, CDR2 YYREEE (reference sequence). V lost 4 bases and J lost 4, with 6 bases in between. The chain's CDR3 is CASSPPYEQYF. CDR3 DNA sequence: TGTGCCAGCAGCCCCCCGTACGAGCAGTACTTC.

This clone has a handful of counts. J is TRBJ2-3 and V is TRBV7-3; the match to TRBD2 covers 8 bases. J gave up 0 bases and V 1 base, and 18 bases lay outside the gene matches. The germline gives CDR1 SGHTA, CDR2 FQGTGA. The CDR3 has 21 residues. The CDR3 DNA reads TGTGCCAGCAGCTTAAAGCCCCCCCAGCGGGGGTATTCCGCTAGCACAGATACGCAGTATTTT. Translating gives CASSLKPPQRGYSASTDTQYF.

V usage is TRBV2 and J usage is TRBJ2-5, with D perhaps matching TRBD1 (5 bases). Trimming stripped 0 bases from V and 5 bases from J, with 16 bases between. Germline V CDR1 and CDR2: SNHLY, FYNNEI. The CDR3 totals 16 residues. The CDR3 sequence: CASSEALPGAGETQYF. The CDR3 DNA reads TGTGCCAGCAGTGAAGCGCTTCCTGGGGCCGGCGAGACCCAGTACTTC.

V and J are TRBV6-5 and TRBJ2-7; 7 nucleotides match TRBD1. V lost 0 bases, J lost 1 base, and 3 bases stayed unmatched. The CDR3 spans 15 residues. Germline V gives CDR1 MNHEY, CDR2 SVGAGI. For the CDR3, the DNA is TGTGCCAGCAGTTACTCCGAGACAGGGTCCTACGAGCAGTACTTC. Amino acid sequence: CASSYSETGSYEQYF.

The chain carries TRBV5-3 and TRBJ2-3; 11 nucleotides agree with TRBD2. TRBV5-3 is identified as an open reading frame with a role that is uncertain. Losses at the gene ends were 0 bases for V and 1 base for J; bases not matched to a gene: 10. The CDR3 length is 19 residues. CDR3 loop: CARSLVLAGASGGTDTQYF. CDR3 bases: TGTGCCAGAAGCTTGGTACTAGCGGGGGCGTCAGGGGGCACAGATACGCAGTATTTT.

This clone appeared a few times. The chain recombines TRBV7-9 with TRBJ2-5; tentative D call: TRBD1 (5 bases). V lost 4 bases, J lost 4 bases, and 10 bases lay in between. Germline V lookup: CDR1 SEHNR, CDR2 FQNEAQ (reference sequence). CDR3 size: 13 residues. The CDR3 protein is CASSSKGPETQYF. Here the CDR3 DNA reads TGTGCCAGCAGCTCCAAGGGGCCAGAGACCCAGTACTTC.

The rearrangement links TRBV2 to TRBJ1-3; TRBD1 matches at 8 bases. The trim removed 7 bases at V and 1 base at J, leaving 3 bases unmatched. Germline V gene sequence: CDR1 SNHLY, CDR2 FYNNEI. CDR3 length equals 14 residues. The CDR3 is CASTYRGSGNTIYF. CDR3 nucleotides: TGTGCCAGCACCTACAGGGGGTCTGGAAACACCATATATTTT.

The chain carries TRBV6-6 and TRBJ2-5, with 9 bases that match TRBD1. V was pared by 2 bases and J by 3 bases, with 4 bases of the junction left unmatched. The CDR3 consists of 15 residues. Germline assignment: CDR1 MNHNY and CDR2 SVGAGI (reference sequence). CDR3 coding DNA: TGTGCCAGCAGTTACGCGACAGGGGGGGAAGAGACCCAGTACTTC. It translates to CASSYATGGEETQYF.

The J gene is TRBJ1-4, the V gene TRBV6-5, with 7 bases identical to TRBD1. The germline gives CDR1 MNHEY, CDR2 SVGAGI. This CDR3 comprises 15 residues. Germline trimming cut 6 bases from V and 7 bases from J; bases unmatched to any gene: 11. CDR3 region: CASRAPGQNREKLFF. In nucleotides, the CDR3 is TGTGCCAGCAGGGCCCCGGGACAGAACCGTGAAAAACTGTTTTTT.

The chain recombines TRBV29-1 with TRBJ1-1; D gene ambiguous. The CDR3 extends over 13 amino acids. Germline CDR1 SQVTM, CDR2 ANQGSEA. V dropped 6 bases and J dropped 7 bases, with 18 bases sitting between them. The CDR3 protein is CSVVRPLTGEAFF. CDR3 coding DNA: TGCAGCGTGGTCCGTCCTCTTACGGGTGAAGCTTTCTTT.